A single sample is the source of the 23 T cell receptor beta chains below, sequenced in a study of blood T cell repertoires in COVID-19. Profiled with immunoSEQ multiplex PCR; TCRdb holds only in-frame clones, not every one. This table holds 150,000 to 200,000 clones, approximately 80% found once. The sample consisted of PBMCs or T cells enriched from blood (not recorded which). The receptors originated from a man aged 55 to 70 who had been exposed to COVID-19.

V gene TRBV6-1 combines with J gene TRBJ2-1; no clear D gene. V dropped 2 bases and J dropped 10 bases, with 9 bases sitting between them. This CDR3 spans 12 amino acids. Germline V gene data show CDR1 as MNHNS and CDR2 as SASEGT. Here the CDR3 reads CASSEYGWEQFF. For the CDR3, the DNA is TGTGCCAGCAGTGAATACGGGTGGGAGCAGTTCTTC.

The V gene is TRBV12-3 or TRBV12-4, the J gene TRBJ1-2; no reliable D call. V lost 6 bases and J 6 bases, leaving 11 bases between the germline ends. The CDR3 sequence is 12 residues long. This CDR3 reads CASREGWHGYTF. The DNA of the CDR3 is TGTGCCAGCAGGGAGGGTTGGCATGGCTACACCTTC.

The chain uses TRBV19 and TRBJ2-3, with 9 bases aligning to TRBD2. Germline CDR1 is LNHDA and CDR2 is SQIVND (reference sequence). Unmatched junction bases numbered 8, after V lost 5 bases and J lost 8 bases. CDR3 size: 14 residues. Written as DNA, the CDR3 is TGTGCCAGTAGTCAACGTAGCGGGAGTGTTACGCAGTATTTT. This encodes CASSQRSGSVTQYF.

CDR3 DNA: TGCGCCAGCAGCCAATGGAGTGACACTGAAGCTTTCTTT. Residues: CASSQWSDTEAFF. This chain connects TRBV4-3 to TRBJ1-1; D is undetermined. The V end was cut by 2 bases, the J end by 3 bases, with 7 bases between. The CDR3 is 13 residues long. Germline V lookup: CDR1 LGHNA, CDR2 YSLEER.

This clone was observed a single time. This chain links TRBV24-1 with TRBJ2-2, with 9 positions matching TRBD1. The CDR3 is 17 residues long. Trimming took 0 bases from V and 4 from J; bases not matched to a gene: 5. Germline V gives CDR1 KGHDR, CDR2 SFDVKD. DNA for the CDR3: TGTGCCACCAGTGATTTGAACAGGGGGCATATCACCGGGGAGCTGTTTTTT. Translating it yields CATSDLNRGHITGELFF.

This clone was observed a few times. The V and J genes are TRBV2 and TRBJ1-2; possibly TRBD1 for D (6 bases). The CDR3 spans 14 residues. CDR1 and CDR2 (germline): SNHLY, FYNNEI. V dropped 3 bases and J dropped 3 bases, with 11 bases sitting between them. CDR3 coding DNA: TGTGCCAGCAGTGACGCGACAGGATACTATGGCTACACCTTC. Translation: CASSDATGYYGYTF. Based on the CDR3 plus reference TRBV2 and TRBJ1-2, the full variable domain is EPEVTQTPSHQVTQMGQEVILRCVPISNHLYFYWYRQILGQKVEFLVSFYNNEISEKSEIFDDQFSVERPDGSNFTLKIRSTKLEDSAMYFCASSDATGYYGYTFGSGTRLTVV.

The chain is built from TRBV29-1 and TRBJ1-2, with D possibly matching TRBD1 (6 bases). The CDR3 totals 13 residues. The V end was cut by 7 bases, the J end by 2 bases, with 14 bases between. The germline V gene has CDR1 SQVTM and CDR2 ANQGSEA. The DNA of the CDR3 is TGCAGCGGGCGGCAGGGGCAGAACTATGGCTACACCTTC. This codes for CSGRQGQNYGYTF.

This chain joins TRBV30 and TRBJ2-7; 10 bases agree with TRBD2. Germline V gene lookup returns CDR1 GTSNPN and CDR2 SVGIG (reference sequence). After removal of 6 bases from V and 3 bases from J, the junction contained 5 bases not matched to a gene. The CDR3 runs 13 residues. Written as DNA, the CDR3 is TGTGCCTGTAGCGGGAGGAGGGGCTACGAGCAGTACTTC. Protein product: CACSGRRGYEQYF. Using reference TRBV30 and TRBJ2-7 for the parts outside the CDR3, the full variable domain is SQTIHQWPATLVQPVGSPLSLECTVEGTSNPNLYWYRQAAGRGLQLLFYSVGIGQISSEVPQNLSASRPQDRQFILSSKKLLLSDSGFYLCACSGRRGYEQYFGPGTRLTVT.

CDR3 DNA: TGTGCCAGTAGTCCCCCTGGGACTAGATTCAATGAGCAGTTCTTC. This translates into CASSPPGTRFNEQFF. V and J are TRBV19 and TRBJ2-1; 8 nucleotides match TRBD2. Losses at the gene ends were 5 bases for V and 6 bases for J; bases not matched to a gene: 9. The CDR3 has 15 residues. The V gene's germline CDR1 is LNHDA and CDR2 SQIVND (reference sequence).

The chain recombines TRBV7-8 with TRBJ1-3; 7 bases are a match to TRBD1. Looked up from germline, CDR1 is SGHVS and CDR2 is FQNEAQ. The V and J ends lost 4 bases and 3 bases, in that order; junction bases with no gene match: 9. CDR3 length equals 16 residues. CDR3 bases: TGTGCCAGCAGCTCCCCGCAGGGGGGAGTTGGAAACACCATATATTTT. Translation: CASSSPQGGVGNTIYF.

The chain recombines TRBV10-3 with TRBJ1-1; D is uncertain. Germline CDR1 reads ENHRY; CDR2 reads SYGVKD. V lost 4 bases to trimming and J lost 2 bases, with 5 bases between them. This CDR3 contains 12 residues. As DNA, the CDR3 is TGTGCCATCAGTGGGAGCAACACTGAAGCTTTCTTT. This sequence encodes CAISGSNTEAFF.

This clone has only a few counts. This chain joins TRBV6-1 and TRBJ2-4; TRBD2 aligns across 7 bases. The J segment lost 0 bases and the V segment lost 2 bases, leaving 4 bases of the junction unmatched. CDR1 and CDR2 (germline): MNHNS, SASEGT. The CDR3 totals 16 residues. The CDR3 region has the DNA TGTGCCAGCAGTGAACCTAGCGGATTAGCCAAAAACATTCAGTACTTC. It encodes CASSEPSGLAKNIQYF.

In this sample, this clone turned up many times. The rearrangement links TRBV5-1 to TRBJ2-7, with D perhaps TRBD1 (5 bases). V was shortened by 0 bases and J by 1 base, with 14 bases between the two germline ends. The CDR3 has 16 residues. CDR1 and CDR2 (germline): SGHRS, YFSETQ. In DNA form, the CDR3 reads TGCGCCAGCAGCTTGGGTCTGCAGGGCCTATCCTACGAGCAGTACTTC. This sequence encodes CASSLGLQGLSYEQYF.

V gene TRBV18 combines with J gene TRBJ1-1; D is possibly TRBD1 (5 bases). CDR3 length: 13 residues. V lost 1 base to trimming and J lost 5 bases, with 8 bases between them. Germline assignment: CDR1 KGHSH and CDR2 LQKENI. CDR3 DNA sequence: TGTGCCAGCTCACCACGGCAGGGTACTGAAGCTTTCTTT. It yields the protein CASSPRQGTEAFF.

The rearrangement uses TRBV7-3 and TRBJ1-6, with D possibly matching TRBD1 (5 bases). CDR3 length: 13 residues. Germline assignment: CDR1 SGHTA and CDR2 FQGTGA. V was pared by 7 bases and J by 6 bases, with 10 bases between. CDR3 DNA: TGTGCCAGCAATTCGGGGGGTAATTCACCCCTCCACTTT. Protein product: CASNSGGNSPLHF.

The CDR3, as DNA: TGTGCCAGTAAGCGGCGGCTCCAGGAGACCCAGTACTTC. It codes for CASKRRLQETQYF. The chain couples TRBV19 to TRBJ2-5; D is possibly TRBD2 (5 bases). The CDR3 has 13 residues. Trimming took 7 bases from V and 5 from J, leaving 14 bases between them. The V gene's germline CDR1 is LNHDA and CDR2 SQIVND (reference sequence).

V gene TRBV27 combines with J gene TRBJ2-1; 12 positions agree with TRBD2. Germline V gene lookup returns CDR1 MNHEY and CDR2 SMNVEV (reference sequence). V dropped 6 bases and J dropped 1; count of bases not matched to a gene: 4. This CDR3 has 16 amino acids. The CDR3 spells CASSLTSGRSYNEQFF. The CDR3 region has the DNA TGTGCCAGCAGCCTCACTAGCGGGAGGTCCTACAATGAGCAGTTCTTC.

The sample holds many counts of this clone. The gene calls are TRBV5-4 and TRBJ2-2; a weak D match, TRBD2 (6 bases). There are 16 residues in the CDR3. The ends were cut back, 3 bases at V and 7 bases at J, with 19 bases in the middle. Looked up from germline, CDR1 is SGHNT and CDR2 is YYREEE (reference sequence). The CDR3 protein is CASSWEPGLKSGELFF. The CDR3 DNA follows: TGTGCCAGCAGCTGGGAGCCGGGACTGAAGAGCGGGGAGCTGTTTTTT.

The chain joins TRBV7-9 to TRBJ2-1, with 12 nucleotides matching TRBD2. The CDR3 consists of 19 residues. V lost 5 bases to trimming and J lost 3 bases; unmatched junction nucleotides: 14. Germline lookup yields CDR1 SEHNR and CDR2 FQNEAQ (reference sequence). The CDR3 loop reads CASSLTAGLAGGYYNEQFF. For the CDR3, the DNA is TGTGCCAGCAGCCTTACTGCGGGGCTAGCGGGAGGGTACTACAATGAGCAGTTCTTC.

The J gene is TRBJ1-5, the V gene TRBV27, with 7 bases fitting TRBD1. Germline V CDR1 and CDR2: MNHEY, SMNVEV (reference sequence). The ends lost 6 bases at V and 7 bases at J; junction bases unmatched: 6. This CDR3 has 13 amino acids. Written as DNA, the CDR3 is TGTGCCAGCAGCCGAGACAGGGCCCAGCCCCAGCATTTT. Translating it yields CASSRDRAQPQHF.

The V call is TRBV7-8, the J call TRBJ1-1, with D perhaps matching TRBD1 (5 bases). V was cut by 5 bases and J by 2 bases, with 12 bases left in between. Germline CDR1 reads SGHVS; CDR2 reads FQNEAQ. The CDR3 is made up of 14 amino acids. CDR3 loop: CASSVKWGNTEAFF. In nucleotides, the CDR3 is TGTGCCAGCAGCGTCAAATGGGGCAACACTGAAGCTTTCTTT. The variable domain in full, with the rest retrieved from reference TRBV7-8 and TRBJ1-1, is GAGVSQSPRYKVAKRGQDVALRCDPISGHVSLFWYQQALGQGPEFLTYFQNEAQLDKSGLPSDRFFAERPEGSVSTLKIQRTQQEDSAVYLCASSVKWGNTEAFFGQGTRLTVV.

The chain links TRBV24-1 to TRBJ2-3, with TRBD2 identical over 8 bases. Germline-derived CDR1 and CDR2 are KGHDR and SFDVKD. This CDR3 comprises 15 residues. V lost 1 base and J lost 6; bases outside the gene matches: 5. The CDR3 sequence: CATSDFPAGVDTQYF. CDR3 coding DNA: TGTGCCACCAGTGATTTCCCAGCGGGAGTGGATACGCAGTATTTT.

This clone has more than one count but fewer than ten. The chain joins TRBV29-1 to TRBJ2-7; 7 bases are shared with TRBD1. CDR3 size: 13 residues. With V trimmed by 4 bases and J by 8 bases, 11 bases remained unmatched. Germline V gene data show CDR1 as SQVTM and CDR2 as ANQGSEA. As DNA, the CDR3 is TGCAGCGTTGGGGGGCAGGGGGTAAGGAAGCAGTACTTC. Translating it yields CSVGGQGVRKQYF.